This T cell receptor beta chain emerged from a study of OX40 agonist ivuxolimab in advanced cancers. Study-wide context: Having had anti-PD-1, anti-PD-L1 or anti-CTLA-4 therapy before was allowed, and approximately 40% had some.

Findings and limits, study-wide: Within 6 weeks, CD4+ and CD8+ blood T cells expanded clonally at 0.1 to 3.0 mg/kg. Individuals who were partial responders at 0.1-3.0 mg/kg had clonal expansion that ranked among the lowest. Among T cells, CD8+ cells averaged more expanded clones than CD4+ cells.

Comment on this clone: The target antigen is unknown.

Trimming at V came to 6 bases and at J to 1 base, leaving 5 bases not matched to a gene. The CDR3 consists of 14 residues. Germline CDR1 LNHDA, CDR2 SQIVND (reference sequence). The repertoire was sequenced with immunoSEQ multiplex PCR; TCRdb's copy has only in-frame clones and lacks some. Found here are 55,000 to 65,000 clones, approximately 90% of them singletons; the top ten hold approximately 0.44%. The rearrangement links TRBV19 to TRBJ1-1; TRBD1 aligns across 7 bases. The sample consisted of CD4+ or CD8+ T cells sorted from blood, taken in a trial of the OX40 agonist ivuxolimab. This TCR was recovered from an adult with an advanced solid tumor such as melanoma, head and neck, liver or kidney cancer. The CDR3 loop is CASRGDRANTEAFF. DNA for the CDR3: TGTGCCAGTAGGGGTGACAGGGCGAACACTGAAGCTTTCTTT. Complete variable domain (other parts from reference TRBV19 and TRBJ1-1): DGGITQSPKYLFRKEGQNVTLSCEQNLNHDAMYWYRQDPGQGLRLIYYSQIVNDFQKGDIAEGYSVSREKKESFPLTVTSAQKNPTAFYLCASRGDRANTEAFFGQGTRLTVV.